The sequence of this T cell receptor (beta chain) was determined in a study of T cell repertoires in cytomegalovirus infection. Only a few counts were recorded for this clonotype. Antigen: not known. V shed 4 bases and J shed 7 bases, with 14 bases lying between them. The CDR3 is 14 residues long. The germline V gene has CDR1 LNHDA and CDR2 SQIVND (reference sequence). TCRdb reprocessed the reads with MiXCR, giving one entry per CDR3 protein. The sample holds 100,000 or so distinct CDR3 sequences, roughly 29% seen once. The rearrangement links TRBV19 to TRBJ1-5; weak D call: TRBD1 (6 bases). The material was CD8+ T cells from cultured PBMCs, obtained from culture after CMV antigen stimulation. The sequence was collected from a human donor in good health (CMV status not recorded). Some clones in this sample may be carry-over from other donors' samples. This CDR3 reads CASSNQGKGQPQHF. In DNA, the CDR3 is TGTGCCAGTAGTAACCAGGGGAAAGGACAGCCCCAGCATTTT.